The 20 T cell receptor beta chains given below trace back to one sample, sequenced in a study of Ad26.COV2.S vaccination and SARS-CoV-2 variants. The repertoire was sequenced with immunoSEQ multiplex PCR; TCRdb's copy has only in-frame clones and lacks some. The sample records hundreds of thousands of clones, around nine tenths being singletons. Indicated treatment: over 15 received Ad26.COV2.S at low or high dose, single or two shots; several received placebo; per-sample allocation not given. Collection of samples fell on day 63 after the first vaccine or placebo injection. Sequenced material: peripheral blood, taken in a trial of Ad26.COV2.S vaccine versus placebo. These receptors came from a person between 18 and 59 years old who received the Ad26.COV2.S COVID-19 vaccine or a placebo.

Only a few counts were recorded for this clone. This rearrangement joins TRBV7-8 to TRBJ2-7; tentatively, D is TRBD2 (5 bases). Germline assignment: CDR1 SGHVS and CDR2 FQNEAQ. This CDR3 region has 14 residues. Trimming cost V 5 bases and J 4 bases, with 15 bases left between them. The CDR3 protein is CASSRGIQKYEQYF. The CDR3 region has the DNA TGTGCCAGCAGCCGAGGGATTCAGAAATACGAGCAGTACTTC.

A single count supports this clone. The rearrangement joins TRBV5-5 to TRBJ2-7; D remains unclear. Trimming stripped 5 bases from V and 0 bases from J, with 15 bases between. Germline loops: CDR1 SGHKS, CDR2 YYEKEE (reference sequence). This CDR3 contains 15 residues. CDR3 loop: CASSYDTWSSYEQYF. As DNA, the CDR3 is TGTGCCAGCAGTTACGACACATGGAGCTCCTACGAGCAGTACTTC.

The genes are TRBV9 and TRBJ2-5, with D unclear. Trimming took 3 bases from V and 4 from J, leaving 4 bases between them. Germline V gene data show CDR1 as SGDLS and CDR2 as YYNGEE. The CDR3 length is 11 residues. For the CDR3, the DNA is TGTGCCAGCAGCGGGGGAGAGACCCAGTACTTC. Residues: CASSGGETQYF.

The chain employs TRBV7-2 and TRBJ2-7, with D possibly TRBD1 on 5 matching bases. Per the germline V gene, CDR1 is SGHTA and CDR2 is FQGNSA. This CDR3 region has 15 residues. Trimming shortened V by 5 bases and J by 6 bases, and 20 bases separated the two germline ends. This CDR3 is CASSVQTDLYSEQYF. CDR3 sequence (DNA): TGTGCCAGCAGCGTCCAGACAGACTTATACTCCGAGCAGTACTTC.

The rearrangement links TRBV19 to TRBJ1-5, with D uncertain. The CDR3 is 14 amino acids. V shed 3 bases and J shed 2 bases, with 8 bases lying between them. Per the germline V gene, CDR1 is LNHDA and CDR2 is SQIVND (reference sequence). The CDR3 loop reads CASSIPGGNQPQHF. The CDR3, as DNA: TGTGCCAGTAGTATCCCCGGGGGCAATCAGCCCCAGCATTTT.

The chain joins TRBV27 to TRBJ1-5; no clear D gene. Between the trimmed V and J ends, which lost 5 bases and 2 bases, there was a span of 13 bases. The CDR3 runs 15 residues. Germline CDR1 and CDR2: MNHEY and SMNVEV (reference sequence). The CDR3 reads CASSTRPEGNQPQHF. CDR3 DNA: TGTGCCAGCAGTACAAGGCCGGAGGGCAATCAGCCCCAGCATTTT.

The CDR3 DNA reads TGCGCCAGCGAAGCGGGGGGGCGCGACAATGAGCAGTTCTTC. The encoded protein is CASEAGGRDNEQFF. This rearrangement joins TRBV10-2 to TRBJ2-1, with 10 bases matching TRBD2. The junction had 6 bases not matched to a gene; V was cut back by 8 bases and J by 5 bases. The CDR3 runs to 14 residues. Germline CDR1 WSHSY, CDR2 SAAADI.

This CDR3 is CASSLGQGHTGELFF. As DNA, the CDR3 is TGTGCCAGCAGCCTCGGGCAGGGACACACCGGGGAGCTGTTTTTT. The chain couples TRBV7-2 to TRBJ2-2; D may be TRBD1 or TRBD2 (5 bases each). CDR1 and CDR2 from the germline V gene are SGHTA and FQGNSA. The CDR3 length is 15 residues. Trimming stripped 5 bases from V and 3 bases from J, with 13 bases between.

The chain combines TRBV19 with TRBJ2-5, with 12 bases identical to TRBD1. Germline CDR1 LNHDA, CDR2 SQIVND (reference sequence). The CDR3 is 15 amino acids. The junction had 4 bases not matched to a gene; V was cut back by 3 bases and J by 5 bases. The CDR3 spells CASSIRDRGPETQYF. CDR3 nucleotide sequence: TGTGCCAGTAGTATCCGGGACAGGGGGCCGGAGACCCAGTACTTC.

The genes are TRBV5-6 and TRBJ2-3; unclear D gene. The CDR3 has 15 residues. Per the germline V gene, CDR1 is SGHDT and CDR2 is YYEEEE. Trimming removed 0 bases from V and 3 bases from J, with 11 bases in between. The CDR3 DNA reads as TGTGCCAGCAGCTTGGAGGCTAGTTGGACAGATACGCAGTATTTT. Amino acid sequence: CASSLEASWTDTQYF.

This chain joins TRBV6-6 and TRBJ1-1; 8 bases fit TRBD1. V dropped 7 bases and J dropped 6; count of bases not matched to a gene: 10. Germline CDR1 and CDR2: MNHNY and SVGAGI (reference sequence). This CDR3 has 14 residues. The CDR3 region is CASNPGQGTPEAFF. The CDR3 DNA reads TGTGCCAGCAACCCCGGACAGGGAACGCCTGAAGCTTTCTTT.

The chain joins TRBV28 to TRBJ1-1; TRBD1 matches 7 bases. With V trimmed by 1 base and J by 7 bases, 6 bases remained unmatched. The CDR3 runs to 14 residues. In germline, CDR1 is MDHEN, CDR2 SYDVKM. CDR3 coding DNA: TGTGCCAGCAGTTTATCGAGGGGGCAGAGTGAAGCTTTCTTT. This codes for CASSLSRGQSEAFF.

The CDR3 sequence is CASSQGGTEKLFF. The CDR3 nucleotides read TGCGCCAGCAGTCAGGGGGGGACTGAAAAACTGTTTTTT. The chain is built from TRBV23-1 and TRBJ1-4, with D possibly being TRBD1 (5 bases). TRBV23-1 is known as an ORF, though its function is uncertain. This CDR3 is built from 13 residues. Trimming took off 3 bases at V and 7 bases at J, with 9 bases between the two ends.

CDR3 nucleotides: TGTGCCAGTAGTATAGAAGATCGACAGGGACACTATGGCTACACCTTC. Its translation: CASSIEDRQGHYGYTF. This chain connects TRBV19 to TRBJ1-2; 7 bases map to TRBD1. The ends lost 0 bases at V and 3 bases at J; junction bases unmatched: 7. Looked up from germline, CDR1 is LNHDA and CDR2 is SQIVND (reference sequence). CDR3 length: 16 residues.

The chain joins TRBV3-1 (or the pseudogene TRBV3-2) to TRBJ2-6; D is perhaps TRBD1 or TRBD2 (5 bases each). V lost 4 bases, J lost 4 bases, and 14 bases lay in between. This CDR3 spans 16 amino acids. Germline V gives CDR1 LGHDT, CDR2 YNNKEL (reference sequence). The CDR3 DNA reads TGTGCCAGCAGCCGAGGGACCGGGTCGGGGGCCAACGTCCTGACTTTC. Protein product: CASSRGTGSGANVLTF.

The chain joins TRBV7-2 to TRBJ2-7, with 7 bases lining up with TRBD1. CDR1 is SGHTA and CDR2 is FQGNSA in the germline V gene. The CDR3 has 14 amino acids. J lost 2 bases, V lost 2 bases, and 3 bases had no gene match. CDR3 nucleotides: TGTGCCAGCAGCTTATTGACAGGGACCTACGAGCAGTACTTC. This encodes CASSLLTGTYEQYF.

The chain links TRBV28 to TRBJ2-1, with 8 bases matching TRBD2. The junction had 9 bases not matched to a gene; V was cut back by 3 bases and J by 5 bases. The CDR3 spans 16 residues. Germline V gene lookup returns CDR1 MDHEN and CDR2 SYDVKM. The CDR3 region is CASSFVAGRVHNEQFF. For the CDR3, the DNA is TGTGCCAGCAGTTTCGTAGCGGGAAGGGTCCACAATGAGCAGTTCTTC.

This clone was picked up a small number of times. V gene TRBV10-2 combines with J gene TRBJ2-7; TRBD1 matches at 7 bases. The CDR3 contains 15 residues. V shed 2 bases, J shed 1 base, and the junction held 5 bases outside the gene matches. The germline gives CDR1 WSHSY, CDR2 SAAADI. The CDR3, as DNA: TGCGCCAGCAGTGAGAATACAGGGGTTTCCTACGAGCAGTACTTC. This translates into CASSENTGVSYEQYF.

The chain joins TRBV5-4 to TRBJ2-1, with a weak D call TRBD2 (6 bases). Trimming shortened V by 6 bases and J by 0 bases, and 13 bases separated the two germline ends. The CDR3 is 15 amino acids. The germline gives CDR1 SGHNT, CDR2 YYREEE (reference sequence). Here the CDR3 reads CASTDTSSSYNEQFF. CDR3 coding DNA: TGTGCCAGCACCGATACTAGCAGCTCCTACAATGAGCAGTTCTTC.

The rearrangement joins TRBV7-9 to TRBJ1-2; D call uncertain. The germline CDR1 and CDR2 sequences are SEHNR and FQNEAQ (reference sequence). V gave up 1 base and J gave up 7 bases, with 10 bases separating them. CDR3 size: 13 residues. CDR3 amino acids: CASSLEQLSGYTF. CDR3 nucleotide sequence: TGTGCCAGCAGCTTAGAACAATTAAGTGGCTACACCTTC.